The rows below give T cell receptor beta chains drawn from one sample of a study of cytomegalovirus exposure and HLA in healthy donors. Assay used: immunoSEQ multiplex PCR; TCRdb lists only in-frame clones, some missing. The sample consists of fewer than 250,000 clones, about 77% of them appearing once. The sample taken for sequencing was PBMCs. These receptors originate from a woman in her thirties in good health and CMV-seropositive. CDR3s include the opening cysteine and the closing phenylalanine or tryptophan. Each record gives: clone size, J gene, V gene, D gene, CDR3 protein, CDR3 DNA. D genes are given only for firm matches. Some rows have no size entry. The others give once, few or many, or a class for an expanded clone.

abundance: NA; j_gene: TRBJ1-6; v_gene: TRBV5-1; d_gene: NA; CDR3aa: CASSLARDGGHNSPLHF; CDR3nt: TGCGCCAGCAGCTTGGCTCGAGACGGAGGGCATAATTCACCCCTCCACTTT
abundance: NA; j_gene: TRBJ1-4; v_gene: TRBV7-2; d_gene: NA; CDR3aa: CASSPRLATNEKLFF; CDR3nt: TGTGCCAGCAGCCCCCGGTTAGCAACTAATGAAAAACTGTTTTTT
abundance: once; j_gene: TRBJ2-7; v_gene: TRBV5-1; d_gene: TRBD2; CDR3aa: CASSPTTSGSSYEQYF; CDR3nt: TGCGCCAGCAGCCCTACGACTAGCGGGAGTTCCTACGAGCAGTACTTC
abundance: NA; j_gene: TRBJ1-4; v_gene: TRBV27; d_gene: NA; CDR3aa: CASSHLGLGPATNEKLFF; CDR3nt: TGTGCCAGCAGTCATCTAGGCCTGGGGCCTGCAACTAATGAAAAACTGTTTTTT
abundance: once; j_gene: TRBJ2-2; v_gene: TRBV5-1; d_gene: TRBD1; CDR3aa: CASSPPGQGFVGELFF; CDR3nt: TGCGCCAGCAGCCCCCCGGGACAGGGGTTCGTCGGGGAGCTGTTTTTT
abundance: NA; j_gene: TRBJ1-1; v_gene: TRBV4-1; d_gene: TRBD1; CDR3aa: CASSQGTVRRDSEAFF; CDR3nt: TGCGCCAGCAGCCAGGGGACAGTGAGGAGGGATTCCGAAGCTTTCTTT
abundance: NA; j_gene: TRBJ2-3; v_gene: TRBV27; d_gene: TRBD1; CDR3aa: CASSFLDRGGTDTQYF; CDR3nt: TGTGCCAGCAGTTTTCTTGACAGGGGAGGCACAGATACGCAGTATTTT
abundance: NA; j_gene: TRBJ1-1; v_gene: TRBV7-2; d_gene: TRBD1; CDR3aa: CASSPPEGASTEAFF; CDR3nt: TGTGCCAGCAGCCCCCCTGAGGGGGCCTCCACTGAAGCTTTCTTT
abundance: NA; j_gene: TRBJ1-4; v_gene: TRBV7-9; d_gene: NA; CDR3aa: CASSWTKTNEKLFF; CDR3nt: TGTGCCAGCAGCTGGACAAAAACTAATGAAAAACTGTTTTTT
abundance: NA; j_gene: TRBJ2-1; v_gene: TRBV5-1; d_gene: TRBD2; CDR3aa: CASSLSAGGWNEQFF; CDR3nt: TGCGCCAGCAGCTTGTCAGCGGGGGGATGGAATGAGCAGTTCTTC
abundance: few; j_gene: TRBJ2-2; v_gene: TRBV4-2; d_gene: NA; CDR3aa: CASSQILATGELFF; CDR3nt: TGTGCCAGCAGCCAAATACTAGCTACCGGGGAGCTGTTTTTT